This record covers a single TCR beta chain. A single base separates this from a much larger clone, so it may be a read error. The data derive from a study of Graves' ophthalmopathy and Graves' hyperthyroidism. CDR3 regions of TCR beta were amplified from RNA transcripts. The workflow started with a first-round RT-PCR run with HTBI primers and then moved on to a second-round multiplex PCR. TCRdb re-analysed the multiplex PCR reads in MiXCR, keeping a single row per CDR3 protein. The sample records some 1.1 million distinct CDR3 sequences, about 38% being singletons. Each diagnosis was determined on the basis of clinical symptoms, serum thyroxine, TRAb, thyroid ultrasound and orbital computed tomography. V dropped 4 bases and J dropped 3 bases, with 6 bases sitting between them. There are 11 residues in the CDR3. Germline loops: CDR1 DFQATT, CDR2 SNEGSKA (reference sequence).

Sequenced material: peripheral blood or thyroid tissue (not recorded which). This receptor was obtained from an adult man with Graves' hyperthyroidism. This sequence joins TRBV20-1 and TRBJ1-2; D gene unclear. As DNA, the CDR3 is TGCAGTGCTACTGACGACTATGGCTACACCTTC. It codes for CSATDDYGYTF.